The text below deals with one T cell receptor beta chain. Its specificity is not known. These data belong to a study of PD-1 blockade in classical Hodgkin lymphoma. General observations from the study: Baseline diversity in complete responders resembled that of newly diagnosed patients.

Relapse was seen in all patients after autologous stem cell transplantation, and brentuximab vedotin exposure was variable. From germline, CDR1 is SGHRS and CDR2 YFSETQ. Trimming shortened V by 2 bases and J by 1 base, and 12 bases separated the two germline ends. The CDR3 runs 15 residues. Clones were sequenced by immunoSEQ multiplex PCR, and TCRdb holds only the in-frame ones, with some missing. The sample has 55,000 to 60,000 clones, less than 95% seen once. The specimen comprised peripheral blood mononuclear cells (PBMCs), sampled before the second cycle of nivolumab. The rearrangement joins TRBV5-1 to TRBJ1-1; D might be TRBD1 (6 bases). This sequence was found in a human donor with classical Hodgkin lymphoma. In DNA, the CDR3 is TGCGCCAGCAGCTTCTACAGGGAGGGGAACACTGAAGCTTTCTTT. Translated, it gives CASSFYREGNTEAFF.